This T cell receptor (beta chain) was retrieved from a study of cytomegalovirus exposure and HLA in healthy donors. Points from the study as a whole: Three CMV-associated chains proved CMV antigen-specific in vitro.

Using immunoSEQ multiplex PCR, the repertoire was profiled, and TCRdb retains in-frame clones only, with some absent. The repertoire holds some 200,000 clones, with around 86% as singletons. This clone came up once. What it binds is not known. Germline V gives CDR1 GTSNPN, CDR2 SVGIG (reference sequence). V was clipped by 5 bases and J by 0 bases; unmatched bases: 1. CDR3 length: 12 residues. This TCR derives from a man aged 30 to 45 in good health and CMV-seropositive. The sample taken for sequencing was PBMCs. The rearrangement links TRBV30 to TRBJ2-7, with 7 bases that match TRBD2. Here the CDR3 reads CAWSGGSYEQYF. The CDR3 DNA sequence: TGTGCCTGGTCGGGGGGCTCCTACGAGCAGTACTTC.